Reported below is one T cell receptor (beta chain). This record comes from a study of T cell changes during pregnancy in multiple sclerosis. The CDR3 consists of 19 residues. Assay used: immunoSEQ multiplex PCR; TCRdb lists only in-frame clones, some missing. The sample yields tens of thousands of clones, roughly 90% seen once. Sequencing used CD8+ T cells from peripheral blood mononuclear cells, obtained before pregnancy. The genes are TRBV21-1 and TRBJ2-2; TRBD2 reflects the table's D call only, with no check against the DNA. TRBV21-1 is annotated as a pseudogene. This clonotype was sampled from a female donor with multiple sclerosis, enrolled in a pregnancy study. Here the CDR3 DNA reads TGTGCCAGCAGCAAAGACAAGAGGGGGAGGGATACGAACACCGGGGAGCTGTTTTTT. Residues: CASSKDKRGRDTNTGELFF.